This T cell receptor (beta chain) was recovered during a study of OX40 agonist ivuxolimab in advanced cancers. Sequenced by immunoSEQ multiplex PCR; TCRdb stores in-frame clones only, minus some. The table has 66,000 or so clones, approximately 82% seen once. CDR1 and CDR2 from the germline V gene are GTSNPN and SVGIG (reference sequence). The CDR3 runs to 12 residues. Trimming removed 3 bases from V and 4 bases from J, with 7 bases in between. This chain links TRBV30 with TRBJ1-5; tentatively, D is TRBD1 (5 bases). This TCR was recovered from an adult with an advanced solid tumor such as melanoma, head and neck, liver or kidney cancer. Sequencing was performed on CD4+ or CD8+ T cells sorted from blood, taken in a trial of the OX40 agonist ivuxolimab. In DNA form, the CDR3 reads TGTGCCTGGAGGGGGGGTAATCAGCCCCAGCATTTT. Its translation: CAWRGGNQPQHF.